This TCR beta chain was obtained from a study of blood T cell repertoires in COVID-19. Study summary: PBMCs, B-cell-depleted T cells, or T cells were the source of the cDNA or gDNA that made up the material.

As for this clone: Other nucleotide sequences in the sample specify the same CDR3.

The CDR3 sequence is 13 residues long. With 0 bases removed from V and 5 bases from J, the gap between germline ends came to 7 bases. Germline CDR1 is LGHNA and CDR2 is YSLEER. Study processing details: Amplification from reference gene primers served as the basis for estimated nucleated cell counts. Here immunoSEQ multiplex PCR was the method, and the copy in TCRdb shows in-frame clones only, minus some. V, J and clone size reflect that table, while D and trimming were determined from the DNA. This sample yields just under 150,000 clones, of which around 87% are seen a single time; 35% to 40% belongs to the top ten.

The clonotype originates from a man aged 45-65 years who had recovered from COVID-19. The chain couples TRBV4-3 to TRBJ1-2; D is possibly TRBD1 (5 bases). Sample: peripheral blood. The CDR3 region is CASSQDSGYGYTF. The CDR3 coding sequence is TGCGCCAGCAGCCAAGATTCAGGGTATGGCTACACCTTC.